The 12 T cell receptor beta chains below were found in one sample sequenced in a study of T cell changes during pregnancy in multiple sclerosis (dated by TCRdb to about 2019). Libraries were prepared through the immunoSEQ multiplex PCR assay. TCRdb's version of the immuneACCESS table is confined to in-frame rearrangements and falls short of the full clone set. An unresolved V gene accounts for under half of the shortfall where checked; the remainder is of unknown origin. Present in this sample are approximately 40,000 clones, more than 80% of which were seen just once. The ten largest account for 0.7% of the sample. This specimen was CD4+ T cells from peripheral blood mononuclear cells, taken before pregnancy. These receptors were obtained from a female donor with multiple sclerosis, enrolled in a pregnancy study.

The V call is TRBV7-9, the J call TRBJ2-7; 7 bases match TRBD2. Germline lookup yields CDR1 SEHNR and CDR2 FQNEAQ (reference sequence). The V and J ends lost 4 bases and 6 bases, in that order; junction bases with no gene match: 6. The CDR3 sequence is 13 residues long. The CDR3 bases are TGTGCCAGCAGCTCCGGGAGGAGACCCGAGCAGTACTTC. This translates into CASSSGRRPEQYF.

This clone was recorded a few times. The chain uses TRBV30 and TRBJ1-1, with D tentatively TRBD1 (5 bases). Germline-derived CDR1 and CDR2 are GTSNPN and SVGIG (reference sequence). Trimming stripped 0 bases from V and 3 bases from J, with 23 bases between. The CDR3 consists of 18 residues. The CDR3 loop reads CAWSVGVGAQRVDTEAFF. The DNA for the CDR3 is TGTGCCTGGAGTGTAGGGGTAGGGGCTCAAAGGGTGGACACTGAAGCTTTCTTT. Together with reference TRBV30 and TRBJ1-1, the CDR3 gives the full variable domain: SQTIHQWPATLVQPVGSPLSLECTVEGTSNPNLYWYRQAAGRGLQLLFYSVGIGQISSEVPQNLSASRPQDRQFILSSKKLLLSDSGFYLCAWSVGVGAQRVDTEAFFGQGTRLTVV.

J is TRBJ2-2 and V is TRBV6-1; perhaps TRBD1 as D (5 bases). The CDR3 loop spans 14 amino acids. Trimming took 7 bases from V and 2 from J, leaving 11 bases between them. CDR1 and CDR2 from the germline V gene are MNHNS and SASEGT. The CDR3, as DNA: TGTGCCAGCATACGACAGCCTAACACCGGGGAGCTGTTTTTT. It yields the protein CASIRQPNTGELFF.

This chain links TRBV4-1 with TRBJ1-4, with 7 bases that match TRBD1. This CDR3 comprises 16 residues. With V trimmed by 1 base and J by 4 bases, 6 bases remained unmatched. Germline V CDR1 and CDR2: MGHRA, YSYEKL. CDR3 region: CASSQVPGQRNEKLFF. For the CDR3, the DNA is TGCGCCAGCAGCCAAGTACCGGGACAGCGTAATGAAAAACTGTTTTTT.

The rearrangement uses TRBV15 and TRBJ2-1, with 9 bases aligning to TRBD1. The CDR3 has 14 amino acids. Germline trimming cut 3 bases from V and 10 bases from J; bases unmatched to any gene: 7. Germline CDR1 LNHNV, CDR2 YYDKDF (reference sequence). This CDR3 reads CATSRETGGREQFF. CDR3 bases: TGTGCCACCAGCAGGGAAACAGGGGGCAGGGAGCAGTTCTTC.

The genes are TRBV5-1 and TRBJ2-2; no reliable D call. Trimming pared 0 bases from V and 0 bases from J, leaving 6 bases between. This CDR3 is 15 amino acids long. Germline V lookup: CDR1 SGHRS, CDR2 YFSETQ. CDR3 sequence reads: CASSLDTSNTGELFF. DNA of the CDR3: TGCGCCAGCAGCTTGGACACCTCGAACACCGGGGAGCTGTTTTTT.

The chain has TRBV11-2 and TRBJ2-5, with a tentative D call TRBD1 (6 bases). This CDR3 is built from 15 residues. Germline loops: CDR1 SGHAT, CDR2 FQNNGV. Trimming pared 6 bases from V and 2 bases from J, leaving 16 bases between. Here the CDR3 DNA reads TGTGCCAGCAGACGAAGGACAGAGAGTCAAGAGACCCAGTACTTC. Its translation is CASRRRTESQETQYF.

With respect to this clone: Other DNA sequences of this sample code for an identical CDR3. CDR3 sequence (DNA): TGTGCCAGCAGCTTGGGTCGGGGAGAGACCCAGTACTTC. Translation gives CASSLGRGETQYF. The chain joins TRBV7-7 to TRBJ2-5, with a tentative D call TRBD2 (5 bases). V shed 3 bases and J shed 4 bases, with 9 bases lying between them. Looked up from germline, CDR1 is SSHAT and CDR2 is FNYEAQ (reference sequence). The CDR3 runs 13 residues.

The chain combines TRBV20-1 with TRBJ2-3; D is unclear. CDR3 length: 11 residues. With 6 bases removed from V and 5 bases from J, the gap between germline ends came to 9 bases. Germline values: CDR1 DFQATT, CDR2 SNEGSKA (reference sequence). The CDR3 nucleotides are TGCAGTGCAGCCCACCAAGATACGCAGTATTTT. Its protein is CSAAHQDTQYF.

CDR3 residues: CAISPGQGVGYTF. For the CDR3, the DNA is TGTGCCATCAGTCCGGGACAGGGGGTTGGCTACACCTTC. The chain combines TRBV10-3 with TRBJ1-2; the match to TRBD1 covers 11 bases. The CDR3 length is 13 residues. J lost 7 bases, V lost 5 bases, and 3 bases had no gene match. CDR1 and CDR2 (germline): ENHRY, SYGVKD.

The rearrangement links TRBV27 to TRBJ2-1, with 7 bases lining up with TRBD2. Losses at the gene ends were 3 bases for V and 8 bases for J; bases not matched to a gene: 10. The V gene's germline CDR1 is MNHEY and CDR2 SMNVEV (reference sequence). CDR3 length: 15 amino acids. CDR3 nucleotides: TGTGCCAGCAGTTTTATCGGAGCGGGGAGAGATGAGCAGTTCTTC. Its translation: CASSFIGAGRDEQFF.

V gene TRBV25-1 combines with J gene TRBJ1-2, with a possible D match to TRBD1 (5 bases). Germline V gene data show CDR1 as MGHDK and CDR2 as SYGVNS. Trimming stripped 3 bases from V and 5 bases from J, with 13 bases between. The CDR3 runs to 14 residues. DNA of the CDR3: TGTGCCAGCAGTGACGGGACTCGCCTTTATGGCTACACCTTC. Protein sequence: CASSDGTRLYGYTF.